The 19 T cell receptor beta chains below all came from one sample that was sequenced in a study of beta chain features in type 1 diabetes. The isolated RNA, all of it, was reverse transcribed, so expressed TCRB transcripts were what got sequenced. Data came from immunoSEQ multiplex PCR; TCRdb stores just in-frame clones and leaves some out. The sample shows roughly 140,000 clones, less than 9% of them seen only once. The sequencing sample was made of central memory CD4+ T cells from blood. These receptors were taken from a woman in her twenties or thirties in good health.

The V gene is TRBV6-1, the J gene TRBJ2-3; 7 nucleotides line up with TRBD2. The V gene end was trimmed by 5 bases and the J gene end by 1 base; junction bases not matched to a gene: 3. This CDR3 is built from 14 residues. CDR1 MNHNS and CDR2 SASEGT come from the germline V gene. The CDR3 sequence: CASSPRGGTDTQYF. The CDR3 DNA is TGTGCCAGCAGTCCCCGGGGGGGCACAGATACGCAGTATTTT.

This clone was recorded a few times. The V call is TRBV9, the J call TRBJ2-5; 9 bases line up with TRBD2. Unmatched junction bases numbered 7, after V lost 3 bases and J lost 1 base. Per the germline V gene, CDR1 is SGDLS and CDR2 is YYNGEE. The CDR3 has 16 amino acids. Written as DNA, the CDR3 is TGTGCCAGCAGCGCGGGACATAGCGGGAGCCAAGAGACCCAGTACTTC. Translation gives CASSAGHSGSQETQYF.

The CDR3 region is CASSLGFSRTGVYEQYF. The CDR3 DNA follows: TGTGCCAGCAGCTTGGGTTTTTCGCGGACAGGGGTCTACGAGCAGTACTTC. This chain joins TRBV5-4 and TRBJ2-7, with 9 positions matching TRBD1. CDR3 length equals 17 residues. Germline CDR1 SGHNT, CDR2 YYREEE (reference sequence). With 0 bases clipped from V and 3 bases from J, the junction kept 10 bases outside the gene matches.

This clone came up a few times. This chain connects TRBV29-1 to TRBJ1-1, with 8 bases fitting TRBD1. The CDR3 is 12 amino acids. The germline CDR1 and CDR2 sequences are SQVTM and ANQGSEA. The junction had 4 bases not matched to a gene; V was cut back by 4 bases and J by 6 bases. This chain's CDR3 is CSVGSGGPEAFF. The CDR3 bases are TGCAGCGTTGGATCAGGGGGCCCTGAAGCTTTCTTT.

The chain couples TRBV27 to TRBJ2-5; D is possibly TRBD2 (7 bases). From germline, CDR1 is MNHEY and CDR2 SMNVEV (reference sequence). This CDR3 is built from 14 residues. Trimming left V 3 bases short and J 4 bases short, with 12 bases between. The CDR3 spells CASSLEGGRETQYF. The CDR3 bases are TGTGCCAGCAGTTTGGAGGGGGGGCGAGAGACCCAGTACTTC.

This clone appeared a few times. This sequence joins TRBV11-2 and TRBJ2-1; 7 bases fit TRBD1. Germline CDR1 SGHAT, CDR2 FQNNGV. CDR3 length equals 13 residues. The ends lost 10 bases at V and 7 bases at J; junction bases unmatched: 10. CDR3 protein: CATDPDRANEQFF. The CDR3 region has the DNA TGTGCCACCGATCCCGACAGGGCGAATGAGCAGTTCTTC.

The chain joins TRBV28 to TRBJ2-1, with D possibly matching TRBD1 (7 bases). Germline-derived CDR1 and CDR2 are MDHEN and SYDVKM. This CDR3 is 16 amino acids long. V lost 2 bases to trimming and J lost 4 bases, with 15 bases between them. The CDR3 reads CASSLVGRGVYNEQFF. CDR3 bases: TGTGCCAGCAGTTTAGTCGGCAGGGGGGTTTACAATGAGCAGTTCTTC.

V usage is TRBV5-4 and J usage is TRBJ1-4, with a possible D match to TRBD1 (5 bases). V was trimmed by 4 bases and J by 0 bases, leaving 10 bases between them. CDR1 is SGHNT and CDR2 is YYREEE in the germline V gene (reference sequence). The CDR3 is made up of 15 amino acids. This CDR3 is CASSPGGATNEKLFF. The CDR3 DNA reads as TGTGCCAGCAGCCCGGGGGGGGCAACTAATGAAAAACTGTTTTTT.

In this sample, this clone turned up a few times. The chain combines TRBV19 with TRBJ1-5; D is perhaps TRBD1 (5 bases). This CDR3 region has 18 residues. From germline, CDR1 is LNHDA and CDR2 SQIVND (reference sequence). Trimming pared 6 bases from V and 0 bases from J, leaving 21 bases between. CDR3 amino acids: CASSHPGGGKYSNQPQHF. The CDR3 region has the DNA TGTGCCAGTAGCCACCCGGGGGGGGGAAAATATAGCAATCAGCCCCAGCATTTT.

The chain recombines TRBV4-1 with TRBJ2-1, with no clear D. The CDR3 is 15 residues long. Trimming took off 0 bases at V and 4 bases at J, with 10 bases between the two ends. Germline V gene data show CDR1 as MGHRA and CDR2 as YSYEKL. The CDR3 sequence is CASSQDETRYNEQFF. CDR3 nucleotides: TGCGCCAGCAGCCAAGATGAAACCCGGTACAATGAGCAGTTCTTC.

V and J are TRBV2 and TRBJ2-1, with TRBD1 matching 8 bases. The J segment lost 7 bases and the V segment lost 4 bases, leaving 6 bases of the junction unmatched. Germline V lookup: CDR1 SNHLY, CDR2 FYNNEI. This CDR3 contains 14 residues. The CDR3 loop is CASSARTGLNEQFF. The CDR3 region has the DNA TGTGCCAGCAGTGCCCGGACAGGGCTGAATGAGCAGTTCTTC.

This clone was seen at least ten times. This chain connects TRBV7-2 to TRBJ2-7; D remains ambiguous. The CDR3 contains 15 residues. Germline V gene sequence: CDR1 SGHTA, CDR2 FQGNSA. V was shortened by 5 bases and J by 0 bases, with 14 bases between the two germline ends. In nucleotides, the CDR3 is TGTGCCAGCAGCCTAGACTCTCTTGGCTCCTACGAGCAGTACTTC. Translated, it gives CASSLDSLGSYEQYF. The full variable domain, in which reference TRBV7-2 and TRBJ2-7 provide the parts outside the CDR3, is GAGVSQSPSNKVTEKGKDVELRCDPISGHTALYWYRQSLGQGLEFLIYFQGNSAPDKSGLPSDRFSAERTGGSVSTLTIQRTQQEDSAVYLCASSLDSLGSYEQYFGPGTRLTVT.

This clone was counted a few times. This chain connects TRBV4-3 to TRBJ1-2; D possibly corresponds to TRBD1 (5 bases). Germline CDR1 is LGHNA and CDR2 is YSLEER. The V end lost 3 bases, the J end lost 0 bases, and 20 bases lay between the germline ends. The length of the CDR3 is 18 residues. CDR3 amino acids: CASSHQPGQGGTNYGYTF. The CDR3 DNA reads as TGCGCCAGCAGCCACCAGCCGGGGCAGGGAGGTACTAACTATGGCTACACCTTC.

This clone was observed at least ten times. The CDR3 loop reads CASSPLARTGELFF. For the CDR3, the DNA is TGTGCCAGCAGTCCCCTCGCGAGGACCGGGGAGCTGTTTTTT. This rearrangement joins TRBV28 to TRBJ2-2; D not certain. V dropped 5 bases and J dropped 5 bases, with 12 bases sitting between them. CDR1 is MDHEN and CDR2 is SYDVKM in the germline V gene. This CDR3 comprises 14 residues.

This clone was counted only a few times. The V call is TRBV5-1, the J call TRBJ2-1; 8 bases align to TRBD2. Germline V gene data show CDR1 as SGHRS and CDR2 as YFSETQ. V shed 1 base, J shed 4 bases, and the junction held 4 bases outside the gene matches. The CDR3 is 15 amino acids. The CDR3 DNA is TGCGCCAGCAGCTTGAGTAGCGGGGCTTACAATGAGCAGTTCTTC. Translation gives CASSLSSGAYNEQFF.

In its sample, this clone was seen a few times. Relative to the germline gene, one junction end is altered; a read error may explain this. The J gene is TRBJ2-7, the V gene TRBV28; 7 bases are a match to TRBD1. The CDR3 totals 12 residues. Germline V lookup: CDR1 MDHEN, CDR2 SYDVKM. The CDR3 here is CATNPGQITPNF. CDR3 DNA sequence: TGTGCCACTAATCCGGGACAGATTACCCCTAACTTC.

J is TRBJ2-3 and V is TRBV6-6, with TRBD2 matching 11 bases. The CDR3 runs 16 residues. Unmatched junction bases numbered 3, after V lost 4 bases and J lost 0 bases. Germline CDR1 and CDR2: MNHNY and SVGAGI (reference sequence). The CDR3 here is CASSFGLAGSTDTQYF. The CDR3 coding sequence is TGTGCCAGCAGTTTTGGACTAGCGGGTAGCACAGATACGCAGTATTTT.

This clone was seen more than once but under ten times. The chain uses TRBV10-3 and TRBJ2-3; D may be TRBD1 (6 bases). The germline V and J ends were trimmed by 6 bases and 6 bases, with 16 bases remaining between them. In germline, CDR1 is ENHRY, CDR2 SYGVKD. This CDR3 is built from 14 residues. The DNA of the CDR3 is TGTGCCATCAGGGACGACAGGACGGGGGATACGCAGTATTTT. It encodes CAIRDDRTGDTQYF.

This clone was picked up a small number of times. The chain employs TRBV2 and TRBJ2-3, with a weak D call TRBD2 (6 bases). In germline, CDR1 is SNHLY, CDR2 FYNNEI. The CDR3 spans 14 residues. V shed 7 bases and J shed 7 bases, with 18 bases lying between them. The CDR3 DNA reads TGTGCCAGCATCGGGACCGCGGGGACTTATACGCAGTATTTT. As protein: CASIGTAGTYTQYF. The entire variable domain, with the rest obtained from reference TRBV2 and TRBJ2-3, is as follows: EPEVTQTPSHQVTQMGQEVILRCVPISNHLYFYWYRQILGQKVEFLVSFYNNEISEKSEIFDDQFSVERPDGSNFTLKIRSTKLEDSAMYFCASIGTAGTYTQYFGPGTRLTVL.